These 13 T cell receptor beta chains share one sample of origin, sequenced in a study of shared clonotypes between healthy human individuals. Here immunoSEQ multiplex PCR was the method, and the copy in TCRdb shows in-frame clones only, minus some. Of around 2.3 million clones in the sample, approximately 94% were seen once. The source material was naive CD4+ T cells sorted from blood. Noted subset: CD45RA+ positively selected. The receptors shown here come from a man younger than 35 in good health.

The CDR3 reads CASSPRAGANSPLHF. Here the CDR3 DNA reads TGTGCCAGCAGTCCCAGGGCCGGGGCCAATTCACCCCTCCACTTT. The chain joins TRBV6-5 to TRBJ1-6; D is perhaps TRBD1 (5 bases). Germline loops: CDR1 MNHEY, CDR2 SVGAGI. This CDR3 comprises 15 residues. V was pared by 5 bases and J by 7 bases, with 15 bases between.

This sequence joins TRBV28 and TRBJ2-7; no firm D call. Germline lookup yields CDR1 MDHEN and CDR2 SYDVKM. The CDR3 extends over 14 amino acids. The V gene lost 5 bases and the J gene lost 5 bases, with 16 bases spanning the gap. The CDR3 region has the DNA TGTGCCAGCAGTGCACAGACAAAGTCCAACGAGCAGTACTTC. Its translation is CASSAQTKSNEQYF.

This chain uses TRBV7-2 with TRBJ2-7; weak D call: TRBD1 (6 bases). V shed 5 bases and J shed 3 bases, with 11 bases lying between them. There are 13 residues in the CDR3. CDR1 is SGHTA and CDR2 is FQGNSA in the germline V gene. The CDR3: CASSPYRDYEQYF. CDR3 DNA: TGTGCCAGCAGCCCATACAGGGACTACGAGCAGTACTTC.

V gene TRBV2 combines with J gene TRBJ1-3; possible D gene TRBD1, 5 bases. Germline V gives CDR1 SNHLY, CDR2 FYNNEI. V dropped 8 bases and J dropped 0 bases, with 11 bases sitting between them. The CDR3 contains 14 residues. The CDR3 DNA sequence: TGTGCCAGCGGGGACGGGCCCTCTGGAAACACCATATATTTT. Its protein is CASGDGPSGNTIYF.

The chain employs TRBV18 and TRBJ2-3; a weak D match, TRBD1 (5 bases). Trimming shortened V by 3 bases and J by 4 bases, and 11 bases separated the two germline ends. Germline V gene sequence: CDR1 KGHSH, CDR2 LQKENI. This CDR3 is 14 amino acids long. In DNA, the CDR3 is TGTGCCAGCTCACCCTTGGGGCGGCCAGATACGCAGTATTTT. Its translation is CASSPLGRPDTQYF.

The rearrangement joins TRBV4-1 to TRBJ2-6; tentatively, D is TRBD2 (6 bases). The CDR3 contains 17 residues. V lost 0 bases, J lost 0 bases, and 9 bases lay in between. The germline V gene has CDR1 MGHRA and CDR2 YSYEKL. The chain's CDR3 is CASSQEGTSSGANVLTF. CDR3 DNA: TGCGCCAGCAGCCAAGAGGGGACTTCCTCTGGGGCCAACGTCCTGACTTTC.

The sample holds one count of this clone. This chain connects TRBV6-6 to TRBJ1-4; no firm D call. Germline loops: CDR1 MNHNY, CDR2 SVGAGI (reference sequence). V lost 0 bases and J 4 bases, leaving 9 bases between the germline ends. This CDR3 comprises 15 residues. The CDR3 sequence: CASSYSGSGNEKLFF. CDR3 DNA sequence: TGTGCCAGCAGTTACTCGGGGTCTGGTAATGAAAAACTGTTTTTT.

V and J are TRBV2 and TRBJ1-2; the D gene is possibly TRBD1 (6 bases). CDR1 and CDR2 (germline): SNHLY, FYNNEI. The CDR3 covers 13 residues. Trimming shortened V by 10 bases and J by 5 bases, and 17 bases separated the two germline ends. The CDR3 DNA sequence: TGTGCCACCCGGACAGATTTAGGGTATGGCTACACCTTC. Protein product: CATRTDLGYGYTF.

The sample holds one count of this clone. This chain joins TRBV29-1 and TRBJ1-1; 8 positions agree with TRBD1. V was pared by 6 bases and J by 2 bases, with 5 bases of the junction left unmatched. Germline lookup yields CDR1 SQVTM and CDR2 ANQGSEA. The CDR3 is made up of 13 amino acids. CDR3 DNA: TGCAGCGTCTCGGGACAGGTCAACACTGAAGCTTTCTTT. This encodes CSVSGQVNTEAFF.

The chain couples TRBV5-1 to TRBJ1-1; perhaps TRBD1 as D (6 bases). The CDR3 has 14 residues. Germline V gene data show CDR1 as SGHRS and CDR2 as YFSETQ. V shed 0 bases and J shed 7 bases, with 13 bases lying between them. The CDR3 region is CASSLALPGDEAFF. Here the CDR3 DNA reads TGCGCCAGCAGCTTGGCCTTACCAGGGGATGAAGCTTTCTTT.

The chain couples TRBV25-1 to TRBJ1-2; D not resolved. This CDR3 has 15 residues. The germline V gene has CDR1 MGHDK and CDR2 SYGVNS. V shed 2 bases and J shed 7 bases, with 17 bases lying between them. The CDR3 DNA sequence: TGTGCCAGCAGTGAAGCCGGCACGATTTACACTGGCTACACCTTC. As protein: CASSEAGTIYTGYTF.

This clone was detected only once. This sequence joins TRBV2 and TRBJ2-4, with D possibly being TRBD1 or TRBD2 (5 bases each). CDR1 is SNHLY, CDR2 FYNNEI, per germline. V lost 4 bases to trimming and J lost 2 bases, with 9 bases between them. This CDR3 comprises 14 residues. CDR3 amino acids: CASSGGTSKNIQYF. The CDR3 DNA follows: TGTGCCAGCAGTGGGGGGACCTCCAAAAACATTCAGTACTTC.

The rearrangement joins TRBV6-6 to TRBJ1-1; no clear D. CDR3 size: 14 residues. Germline CDR1 MNHNY, CDR2 SVGAGI (reference sequence). Trimming stripped 2 bases from V and 3 bases from J, with 10 bases between. Written as DNA, the CDR3 is TGTGCCAGCAGTTACAGGGCGATGGACACTGAAGCTTTCTTT. It translates to CASSYRAMDTEAFF.